This T cell receptor (beta chain) came from a study of blood T cell repertoires in COVID-19. Looking at the study overall: Both acute and convalescent COVID-19 samples were obtained from the United States, Italy and Spain.

Researchers sorted participants into cohorts using their self-reported clinical history. Authors' processing steps: Nucleated cell number was recorded as an estimate derived from reference gene primer amplification. The method was immunoSEQ multiplex PCR; TCRdb's version includes in-frame clones alone and lacks a portion of them. Clonal size and the V and J genes are those of that table, whereas D and trimming came from the DNA. This table holds some 290,000 clones, about nine tenths found once. The clonotype originates from a woman in her forties with acute COVID-19. The sample was PBMCs or T cells enriched from blood (not recorded which).

The CDR3 DNA reads TGTGCCAGCAGTTACTCGAGTGCGGGAGCTGTCACCGGGGAGCTGTTTTTT. Translating gives CASSYSSAGAVTGELFF. This chain connects TRBV6-2 or TRBV6-3 to TRBJ2-2; 7 bases match TRBD2. The germline CDR1 and CDR2 sequences are MNHEY and SVGEGT. The CDR3 loop spans 17 amino acids. J was trimmed by 4 bases and V by 0 bases; bases with no gene match: 8.